Presented here are 8 T cell receptor beta chains from one specimen sequenced in a study of vaccination and CD4 T cells after COVID-19. Treatment indicated: roughly 10-day PBMC culture with coronavirus spike peptide pools or control peptides (ViraFEST assay). These TCRs' antigens remain unknown. Cultured CD4+ T cell DNA underwent sequencing with the Oncomine TCR Beta short-read assay. Using its own MiXCR run on the PCR reads, TCRdb lists one record per CDR3 protein. The sample has some 7,100 distinct CDR3 sequences; over 60% are singletons. The material sequenced was CD4+ T cells from blood, cultured in vitro. All receptors derive from a human donor who had recovered from COVID-19.

The genes are TRBV11-3 and TRBJ2-5, with a tentative D call TRBD1 (6 bases). Trimming shortened V by 3 bases and J by 6 bases, and 11 bases separated the two germline ends. The CDR3 runs 13 residues. Germline V gene data show CDR1 as SGHNT and CDR2 as YENEEA. The CDR3 reads CASSLGAKKTQYF. The CDR3 nucleotides are TGTGCCAGCAGCTTGGGGGCCAAAAAGACCCAGTACTTC.

Here the CDR3 reads CASSLAYRAANTEAFF. CDR3 sequence (DNA): TGTGCCAGCAGCTTAGCGTACCGGGCCGCGAACACTGAAGCTTTCTTT. The chain combines TRBV7-8 with TRBJ1-1; D gene ambiguous. V lost 0 bases, J lost 1 base, and 12 bases lay in between. Per the germline V gene, CDR1 is SGHVS and CDR2 is FQNEAQ. This CDR3 comprises 16 residues.

This clonotype was seen a single time. Germline is not matched at one junction end, which may reflect a read error. This chain connects TRBV6-1 to TRBJ1-2; TRBD1 matches at 7 bases. The germline CDR1 and CDR2 sequences are MNHNS and SASEGT. CDR3 length equals 14 residues. The CDR3 reads CASSQGTARPGYIF. The CDR3 DNA reads as TGTGCCAGCAGTCAGGGGACAGCTCGCCCTGGCTACATCTTC.

In this sample, this clonotype turned up a few times. This chain links TRBV7-3 with TRBJ2-2; 7 nucleotides agree with TRBD2. V shed 0 bases and J 7 bases; nucleotides not matched to a gene: 2. Germline V gives CDR1 SGHTA, CDR2 FQGTGA. This CDR3 region has 14 residues. CDR3 nucleotides: TGTGCCAGCAGCTTAACGGAGCGGGGCGGGGAGCTGTTTTTT. It yields the protein CASSLTERGGELFF.

V usage is TRBV7-2 and J usage is TRBJ2-7; D remains unclear. CDR1 is SGHTA and CDR2 is FQGNSA in the germline V gene. This CDR3 has 11 amino acids. V was clipped by 2 bases and J by 6 bases, with 5 bases between them. CDR3 amino acids: CASSLISEQYF. CDR3 in DNA: TGTGCCAGCAGCTTAATCTCCGAGCAGTACTTC.

Points on this clonotype: A junction end diverges from the germline sequence, so it may reflect a read error. The V gene is TRBV27, the J gene TRBJ1-1; 8 bases map to TRBD1. The germline CDR1 and CDR2 sequences are MNHEY and SMNVEV (reference sequence). The CDR3 sequence is 15 residues long. The CDR3 DNA reads as TGTGCCAGCAGTCCCCACGGACAGGGAGGCACTGGAGCTTTCTTT. This encodes CASSPHGQGGTGAFF.

This clonotype was found a few times. The chain joins TRBV2 to TRBJ2-3, with D uncertain. Germline CDR1 and CDR2: SNHLY and FYNNEI. The CDR3 contains 13 residues. The V gene lost 8 bases and the J gene lost 2 bases, with 11 bases spanning the gap. The CDR3 region is CASALYYTDTQYF. The CDR3 coding sequence is TGTGCCAGCGCACTATACTACACAGATACGCAGTATTTT.

In its sample, this clonotype was seen once. The rearrangement uses TRBV15 and TRBJ1-3; TRBD1 might be the D (5 bases). CDR1 LNHNV and CDR2 YYDKDF come from the germline V gene (reference sequence). The CDR3 runs 16 residues. Trimming stripped 8 bases from V and 3 bases from J, with 20 bases between. This CDR3 is CATSRGGSKIGNTIYF. The CDR3 DNA is TGTGCCACCTCCCGGGGGGGGTCCAAGATTGGAAACACCATATATTTT.